This T cell receptor beta chain was identified during a study of blood T cell repertoires in COVID-19. About the research overall: From the United States, Italy and Spain came samples of acute and convalescent COVID-19. Sample material is recorded as cDNA or gDNA derived from T cells, B-cell-depleted T cells, or PBMCs.

Libraries were prepared by immunoSEQ multiplex PCR; TCRdb keeps only in-frame clonotypes and omits some of them. In the table there are about 200,000 clones, about 86% of which are singletons. The V and J ends lost 0 bases and 4 bases respectively, with 9 bases between them. The CDR3 consists of 13 residues. The germline V gene encodes CDR1 SQVTM and CDR2 ANQGSEA. Enrollment of patients from Seattle took place during active infection, with longitudinal follow-up. The receptor was derived from a woman aged 50 to 65 with COVID-19, enrolled during active disease. This chain uses TRBV29-1 with TRBJ1-2; maybe TRBD1 (5 bases). Material: peripheral blood. The CDR3, as DNA: TGCAGCGTTGAAGATGTAGACAGCTATGGCTACACCTTC. The encoded protein is CSVEDVDSYGYTF. The full variable domain, rest sourced from reference TRBV29-1 and TRBJ1-2, is SAVISQKPSRDICQRGTSLTIQCQVDSQVTMMFWYRQQPGQSLTLIATANQGSEATYESGFVIDKFPISRPNLTFSTLTVSNMSPEDSSIYLCSVEDVDSYGYTFGSGTRLTVV.